The clone carrying this T cell receptor beta chain has at least ten counts. As yet, its antigen is unknown. This entry is derived from a study of T cells in Graves' hyperthyroidism and ophthalmopathy. This CDR3 spans 12 amino acids. Trimming pared 3 bases from V and 7 bases from J, leaving 10 bases between. There were TCR beta CDR3 regions amplified from RNA transcripts. Primed by the HTBI set, a first-round RT-PCR was run on the TCR CDR3. TCRdb passed the multiplex PCR reads through MiXCR, listing each CDR3 protein once. The data show approximately 400,000 distinct CDR3 sequences, with roughly 15% seen just once and roughly a fifth held by the top ten. Points from the study as a whole: Model output signaled ophthalmopathy a median approximately 6 months ahead of onset.

Sequences were obtained from blood. The chain has TRBV12-3 or TRBV12-4 and TRBJ2-7, with D uncertain. This TCR derives from a woman aged 25 to 45 with Graves' ophthalmopathy. The CDR3 coding sequence is TGTGCCAGCAGTTTGGGCGGATGGGAGCAGTACTTC. Encoded protein: CASSLGGWEQYF.